What follows is one T cell receptor beta chain and its context. These data come from a study of blood T cells in healthy people across ages. Germline-derived CDR1 and CDR2 are SEHNR and FQNEAQ (reference sequence). The CDR3 runs 13 residues. Next came a second PCR, run for about 6 to 12 cycles, which used a sample-barcoded 5' primer along with a J-beta primer mix. One entry per CDR3 protein results from TCRdb running MiXCR on the 5' RACE reads. The table has fewer than 2 million distinct CDR3 sequences, roughly 43% seen once. The chain couples TRBV7-9 to TRBJ2-5; TRBD2 matches 12 bases. The tail of the sequence fits TRBJ2-7 better, so the J call may be wrong. The sample consisted of blood. The TCR sequence derives from a human donor in good health. The CDR3 nucleotides are TGTGCCAGCAGTCTAGCGGGGGGGCGCGAGCAGTACTTC. It yields the protein CASSLAGGREQYF.